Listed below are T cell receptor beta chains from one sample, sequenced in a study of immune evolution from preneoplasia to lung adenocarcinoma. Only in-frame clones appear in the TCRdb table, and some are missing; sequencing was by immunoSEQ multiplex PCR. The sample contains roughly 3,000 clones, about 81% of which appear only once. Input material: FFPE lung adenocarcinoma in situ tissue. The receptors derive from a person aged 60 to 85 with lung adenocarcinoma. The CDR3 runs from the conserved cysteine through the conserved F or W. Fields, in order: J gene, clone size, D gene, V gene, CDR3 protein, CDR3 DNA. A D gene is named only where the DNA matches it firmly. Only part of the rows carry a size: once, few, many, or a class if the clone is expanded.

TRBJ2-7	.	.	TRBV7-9	CASSLGVSNEQYF	TGTGCCAGCAGCTTAGGGGTTTCCAATGAGCAGTACTTC
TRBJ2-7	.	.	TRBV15	CATSGDGDHGEQYF	TGTGCCACCAGCGGAGACGGGGATCATGGCGAGCAGTACTTC
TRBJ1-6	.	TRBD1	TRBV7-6	CASSSRQGDNSPLHF	TGTGCCAGCAGCTCTCGACAGGGGGATAATTCACCCCTCCACTTT
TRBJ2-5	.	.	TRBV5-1	CASSSLETQYF	TGCGCCAGCAGCTCCCTAGAGACCCAGTACTTC
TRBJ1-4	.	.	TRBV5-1	CASSAKGSNEKLFF	TGCGCCAGCAGCGCAAAAGGGTCCAATGAAAAACTGTTTTTT
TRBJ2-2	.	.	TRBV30	CAWRRIDRRNTGELFF	TGTGCCTGGAGACGCATCGACAGGAGGAACACCGGGGAGCTGTTTTTT
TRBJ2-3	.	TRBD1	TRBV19	CASSPSGTGRWGQYF	TGTGCCAGTAGCCCCTCCGGGACAGGGCGATGGGGGCAGTATTTT
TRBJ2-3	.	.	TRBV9	CASSVEDPSPDTQYF	TGTGCCAGCAGCGTAGAGGACCCAAGCCCAGATACGCAGTATTTT
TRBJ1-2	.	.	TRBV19	CASSIGAGTYGYTF	TGTGCCAGTAGTATAGGCGCAGGGACCTATGGCTACACCTTC
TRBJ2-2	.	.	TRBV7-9	CASSRGGRGTGELFF	TGTGCCAGCAGTCGAGGGGGACGGGGCACCGGGGAGCTGTTTTTT
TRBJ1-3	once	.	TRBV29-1	CSVEDAGNTIYF	TGCAGCGTGGAGGACGCCGGAAACACCATATATTTT
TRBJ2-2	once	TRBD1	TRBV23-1	CASSHGGQVVTGELFF	TGCGCCAGCAGTCATGGGGGACAGGTCGTAACCGGGGAGCTGTTTTTT
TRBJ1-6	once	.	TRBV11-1	CASSLSQGGNSPLHF	TGTGCCAGCAGCTTAAGCCAGGGCGGTAATTCACCCCTCCACTTT
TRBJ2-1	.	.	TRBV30	CAWSVPDRYNEQFF	TGTGCCTGGAGTGTACCAGACCGATACAATGAGCAGTTCTTC
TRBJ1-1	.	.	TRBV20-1	CSAGLNTEAFF	TGCAGTGCCGGATTGAACACTGAAGCTTTCTTT
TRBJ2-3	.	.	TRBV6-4	CASSETGGGTDTQYF	TGTGCCAGCAGTGAGACGGGTGGAGGGACAGATACGCAGTATTTT
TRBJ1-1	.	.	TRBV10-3	CAISEFLNTEAFF	TGTGCCATCAGTGAGTTTCTGAACACTGAAGCTTTCTTT
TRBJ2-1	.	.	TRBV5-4	CASSPGPYSSYNEQFF	TGTGCCAGCAGTCCGGGACCCTATAGCTCCTACAATGAGCAGTTCTTC
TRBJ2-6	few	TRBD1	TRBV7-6	CASSSGQGSGANVLTF	TGTGCCAGCAGCTCGGGACAGGGCTCTGGGGCCAACGTCCTGACTTTC
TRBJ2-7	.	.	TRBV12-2	CASRLTYRDSPTYEQYF	TGTGCAAGTCGCCTAACCTACCGGGACAGTCCTACCTACGAGCAGTACTTC